This T cell receptor (beta chain) stems from a study of T cells expressing NK-cell markers. TCRdb processed the 5' RACE reads again and assigns one entry to each CDR3 protein, with no DNA. The data show about 450,000 distinct CDR3 sequences, and the top ten clones hold roughly 8%. This CDR3 has 13 amino acids. Per germline, CDR1 SQVTM and CDR2 ANQGSEA. The V and J genes are TRBV29-1 and TRBJ1-1. The sequence derives from a woman aged 18-70 years in good health. The sequencing sample was made of blood T cells: a sorted CD56 or NKG2C T cell subset, CD4+ or CD8+ T cells, or bulk PBMC T cells (not recorded which). CDR3 sequence reads: CSVENRMGTEAFF.